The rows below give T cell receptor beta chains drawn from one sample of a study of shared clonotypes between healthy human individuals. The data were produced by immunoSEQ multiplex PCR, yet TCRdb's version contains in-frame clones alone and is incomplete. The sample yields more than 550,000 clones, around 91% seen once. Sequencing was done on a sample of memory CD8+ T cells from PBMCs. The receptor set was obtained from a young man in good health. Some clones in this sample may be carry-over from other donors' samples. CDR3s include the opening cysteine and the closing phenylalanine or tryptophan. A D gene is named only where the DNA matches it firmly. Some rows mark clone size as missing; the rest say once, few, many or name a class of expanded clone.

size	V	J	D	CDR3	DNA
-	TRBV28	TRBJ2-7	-	CASSFSQRRGEAYEQYF	TGTGCCAGCAGTTTTTCCCAACGTAGGGGGGAGGCTTACGAGCAGTACTTC
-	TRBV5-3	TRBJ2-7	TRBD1	CARSGGDRASSYEQYF	TGTGCCAGAAGCGGGGGGGACAGGGCGAGCTCCTACGAGCAGTACTTC
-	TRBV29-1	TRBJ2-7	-	CSVGAGAPYEQYF	TGCAGCGTTGGGGCAGGGGCCCCCTACGAGCAGTACTTC
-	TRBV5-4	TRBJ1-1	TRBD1	CASSLTTGGTEAFF	TGTGCCAGCAGCCTAACGACAGGGGGCACTGAAGCTTTCTTT
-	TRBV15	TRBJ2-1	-	CATSREQHSYNEQFF	TGTGCCACCAGCAGGGAACAACACTCCTACAATGAGCAGTTCTTC
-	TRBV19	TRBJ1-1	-	CASSPGTELEAFF	TGTGCCAGTAGCCCTGGGACGGAACTTGAAGCTTTCTTT
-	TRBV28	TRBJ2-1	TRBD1	CASSLRGQGAYNEQFF	TGTGCCAGCAGTTTACGAGGACAGGGGGCCTACAATGAGCAGTTCTTC
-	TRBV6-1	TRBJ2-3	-	CASSASGGGPRRDTQYF	TGTGCCAGCAGTGCCTCGGGGGGCGGGCCGAGAAGAGATACGCAGTATTTT
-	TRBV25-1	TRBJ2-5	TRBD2	CASTQRLAGVETQYF	TGTGCCAGCACCCAAAGACTAGCGGGAGTAGAGACCCAGTACTTC
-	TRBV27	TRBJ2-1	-	CASRTTGQYNEQFF	TGTGCCAGCAGGACGACAGGCCAATACAATGAGCAGTTCTTC
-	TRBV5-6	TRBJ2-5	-	CASSPFGRVGETQYF	TGTGCCAGCAGCCCTTTCGGCAGGGTGGGAGAGACCCAGTACTTC
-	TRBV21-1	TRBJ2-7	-	CASTTGRCYEQYF	TGTGCCAGCACCACCGGGCGGTGTTACGAGCAGTACTTC
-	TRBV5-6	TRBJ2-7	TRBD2	CASSLGLAVYEQYF	TGTGCCAGCAGCTTGGGACTAGCGGTTTACGAGCAGTACTTC
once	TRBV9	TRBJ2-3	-	CASSRAGQGTDTQYF	TGTGCCAGCAGTCGAGCGGGACAGGGCACAGATACGCAGTATTTT
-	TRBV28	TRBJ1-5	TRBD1	CASVGTGLVHQPQHF	TGTGCCAGCGTCGGGACAGGGCTTGTGCATCAGCCCCAGCATTTT
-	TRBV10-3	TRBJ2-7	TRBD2	CAISESFSLTAGDAEQYF	TGTGCCATCAGTGAGTCGTTTTCCCTAACAGCGGGAGACGCCGAGCAGTACTTC
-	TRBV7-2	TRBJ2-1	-	CASSQDEGSYNEQFF	TGTGCCAGCAGCCAAGACGAAGGCTCCTACAATGAGCAGTTCTTC
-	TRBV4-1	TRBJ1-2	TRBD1	CASSQGQGINYGYTF	TGCGCCAGCAGCCAAGGACAGGGGATCAACTATGGCTACACCTTC
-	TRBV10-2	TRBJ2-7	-	CASSEKGQGGYEQYF	TGCGCCAGCAGTGAGAAGGGGCAGGGTGGCTACGAGCAGTACTTC
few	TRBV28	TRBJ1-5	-	CASSVTSYSNQPQHF	TGTGCCAGCAGTGTCACGAGTTATAGCAATCAGCCCCAGCATTTT
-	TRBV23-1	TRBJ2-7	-	CASSRRIRAQTHEQYF	TGCGCCAGCAGTCGCCGAATCCGGGCCCAGACCCACGAGCAGTACTTC
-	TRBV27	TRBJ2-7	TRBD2	CASSARPGGSYEQYF	TGTGCCAGCAGTGCCCGTCCGGGAGGCTCCTACGAGCAGTACTTC
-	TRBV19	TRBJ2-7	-	CASSPPDSYEQYF	TGTGCCAGTAGCCCGCCGGACTCCTACGAGCAGTACTTC
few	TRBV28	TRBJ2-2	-	CASTTNWVGTGELFF	TGTGCCAGCACTACAAATTGGGTGGGCACCGGGGAGCTGTTTTTT
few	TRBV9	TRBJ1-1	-	CASRSGVGDTEAFF	TGTGCCAGCAGGTCTGGAGTGGGGGACACTGAAGCTTTCTTT
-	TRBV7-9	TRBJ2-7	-	CASSPPISVGTEQYF	TGTGCCAGCAGCCCCCCAATAAGTGTGGGTACCGAGCAGTACTTC
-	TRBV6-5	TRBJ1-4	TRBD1	CASSPTGGGEKLFF	TGTGCCAGCAGTCCGACAGGGGGTGGGGAAAAACTGTTTTTT
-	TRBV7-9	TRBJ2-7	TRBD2	CASSSWTSDSYEQYF	TGTGCCAGCAGCTCGTGGACTAGCGACTCCTACGAGCAGTACTTC
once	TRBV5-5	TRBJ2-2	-	CASSHPVVEVPLVTGELFF	TGTGCCAGCAGCCACCCCGTTGTGGAGGTCCCCCTAGTAACCGGGGAGCTGTTTTTT
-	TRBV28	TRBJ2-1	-	CASSLPALYSGEQFF	TGTGCCAGCAGTTTACCCGCCCTTTATAGCGGTGAGCAGTTCTTC
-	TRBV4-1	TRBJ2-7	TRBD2	CASSQDRGVGHEQYF	TGCGCCAGCAGCCAAGATCGGGGGGTTGGCCACGAGCAGTACTTC
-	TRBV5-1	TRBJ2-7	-	CASSPAASSYEQYF	TGCGCCAGCAGCCCAGCGGCGAGCTCCTACGAGCAGTACTTC
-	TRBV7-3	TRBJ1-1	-	CASSVDASNTEAFF	TGTGCCAGCAGCGTAGACGCCTCGAACACTGAAGCTTTCTTT
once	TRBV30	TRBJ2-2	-	CAWSFSRGKWSTGELFF	TGTGCCTGGAGTTTTAGCAGGGGAAAATGGAGCACCGGGGAGCTGTTTTTT
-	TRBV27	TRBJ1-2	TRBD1	CASSPLQGASNYGYTF	TGTGCCAGCAGCCCACTTCAGGGGGCGTCTAACTATGGCTACACCTTC
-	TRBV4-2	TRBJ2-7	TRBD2	CASSQGQREVYKQYF	TGTGCCAGCAGCCAAGGCCAGCGGGAGGTCTACAAGCAGTACTTC
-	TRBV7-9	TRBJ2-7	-	CASSAVGRGVTGNEQYF	TGTGCCAGCAGCGCCGTCGGGAGAGGGGTGACGGGGAACGAGCAGTACTTC
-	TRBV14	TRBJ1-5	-	CASSRRGGQPQHF	TGTGCCAGCAGCAGGAGGGGGGGTCAGCCCCAGCATTTT
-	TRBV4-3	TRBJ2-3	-	CASSQGHDTQYF	TGCGCCAGCAGCCAGGGGCACGATACGCAGTATTTT
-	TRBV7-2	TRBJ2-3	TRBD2	CASSILAGARTYTDTQYF	TGTGCCAGCAGCATACTAGCGGGAGCTCGGACGTACACAGATACGCAGTATTTT
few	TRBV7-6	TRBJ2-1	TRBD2	CASSPGLRNNEQFF	TGTGCCAGCAGCCCGGGACTACGAAACAATGAGCAGTTCTTC
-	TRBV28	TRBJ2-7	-	CASSLGRVAYEQYF	TGTGCCAGCAGTTTAGGCAGGGTAGCGTACGAGCAGTACTTC
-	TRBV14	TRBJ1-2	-	CASSQKRGSGYTF	TGTGCCAGCAGCCAAAAGCGAGGGAGCGGCTACACCTTC
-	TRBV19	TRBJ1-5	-	CASSIVPGLSNQPQHF	TGTGCCAGTAGTATAGTACCAGGACTAAGCAATCAGCCCCAGCATTTT
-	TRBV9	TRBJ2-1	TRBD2	CASSAGLAGVSYNEQFF	TGTGCCAGCAGCGCCGGACTAGCGGGAGTGTCCTACAATGAGCAGTTCTTC
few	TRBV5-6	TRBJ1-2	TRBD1	CASSRQGLYGYTF	TGTGCCAGCAGCAGACAGGGATTATATGGCTACACCTTC
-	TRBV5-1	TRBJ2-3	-	CASSWESTDTQYF	TGCGCCAGCAGCTGGGAGAGCACAGATACGCAGTATTTT
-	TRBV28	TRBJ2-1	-	CASSTGNLHNEQFF	TGTGCCAGCAGCACAGGGAACCTACACAATGAGCAGTTCTTC
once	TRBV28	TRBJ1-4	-	CASSLLGRGEKLFF	TGTGCCAGCAGTTTACTGGGCCGGGGTGAAAAACTGTTTTTT
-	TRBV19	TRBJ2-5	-	CASSIGTFGETQYF	TGTGCCAGTAGTATAGGCACTTTCGGGGAGACCCAGTACTTC
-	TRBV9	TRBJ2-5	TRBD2	CASSLAGVEETQYF	TGTGCCAGCAGCCTAGCGGGGGTTGAAGAGACCCAGTACTTC
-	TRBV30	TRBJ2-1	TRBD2	CAWSPSGRAKVYNEQFF	TGTGCCTGGAGTCCTAGCGGGAGGGCTAAGGTCTACAATGAGCAGTTCTTC
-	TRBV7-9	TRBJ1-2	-	CASSPLNGYTF	TGTGCCAGCAGCCCGCTTAACGGCTACACCTTC
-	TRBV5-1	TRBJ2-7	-	CASSKNGQPSYEQYF	TGCGCCAGCAGCAAAAACGGACAGCCCTCCTACGAGCAGTACTTC
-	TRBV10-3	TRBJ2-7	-	CASTTGPRPSYEQYF	TGTGCCTCCACCACGGGACCGAGACCTTCCTACGAGCAGTACTTC
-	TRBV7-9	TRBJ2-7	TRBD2	CASSLPLAGGKNEQYF	TGTGCCAGCAGCTTACCACTAGCGGGAGGAAAGAACGAGCAGTACTTC
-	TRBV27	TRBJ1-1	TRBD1	CATTITGGSGIEAFF	TGTGCCACCACCATCACAGGGGGCTCGGGGATTGAAGCTTTCTTT